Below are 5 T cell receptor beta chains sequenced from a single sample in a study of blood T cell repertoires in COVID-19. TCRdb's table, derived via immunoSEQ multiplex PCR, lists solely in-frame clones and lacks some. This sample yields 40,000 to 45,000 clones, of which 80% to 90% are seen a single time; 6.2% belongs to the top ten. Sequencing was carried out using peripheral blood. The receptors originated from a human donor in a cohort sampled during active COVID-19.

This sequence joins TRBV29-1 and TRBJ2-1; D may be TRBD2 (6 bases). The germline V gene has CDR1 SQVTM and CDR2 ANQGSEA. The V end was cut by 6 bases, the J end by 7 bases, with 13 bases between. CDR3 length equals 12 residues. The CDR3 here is CSVVPSVNEQFF. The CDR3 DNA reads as TGCAGCGTCGTTCCTAGCGTAAATGAGCAGTTCTTC.

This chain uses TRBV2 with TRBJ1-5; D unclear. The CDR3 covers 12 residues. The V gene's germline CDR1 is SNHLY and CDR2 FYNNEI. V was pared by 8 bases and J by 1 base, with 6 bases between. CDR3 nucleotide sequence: TGTGCCAGCGGCAGGAGCAATCAGCCCCAGCATTTT. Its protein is CASGRSNQPQHF.

Here the CDR3 reads CASSLGQGGRYEQYF. The DNA for the CDR3 is TGTGCCAGCAGCTTAGGACAGGGGGGTCGCTACGAGCAGTACTTC. The chain employs TRBV7-2 and TRBJ2-7; 9 bases are shared with TRBD1. The CDR3 is made up of 15 amino acids. The ends lost 1 base at V and 3 bases at J; junction bases unmatched: 4. Germline V lookup: CDR1 SGHTA, CDR2 FQGNSA.

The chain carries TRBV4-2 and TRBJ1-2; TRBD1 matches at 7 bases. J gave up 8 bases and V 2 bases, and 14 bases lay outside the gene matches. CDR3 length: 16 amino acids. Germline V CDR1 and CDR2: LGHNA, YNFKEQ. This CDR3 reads CASSQPAAGTDLGYTF. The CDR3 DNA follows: TGTGCCAGCAGCCAACCGGCCGCCGGGACAGACCTCGGCTACACCTTC.

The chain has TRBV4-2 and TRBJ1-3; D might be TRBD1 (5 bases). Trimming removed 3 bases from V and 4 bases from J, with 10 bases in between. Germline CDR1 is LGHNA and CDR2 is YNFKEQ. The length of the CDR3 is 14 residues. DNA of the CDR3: TGTGCCAGCAGCCAGCGCAGGGCGGGAAACACCATATATTTT. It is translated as CASSQRRAGNTIYF.